The 8 T cell receptor beta chains in this list originate from one sample, sequenced in a study of cytomegalovirus exposure and HLA in healthy donors (dated by TCRdb to about 2017). The method was the immunoSEQ multiplex PCR assay. The multiplex PCR relied on a mix of 60 forward primers for TCR Vbeta segments and 13 reverse primers for TCR Jbeta segments. Sourced from immuneACCESS, this table was stored by TCRdb with only in-frame sequences that have V and J called. A share of the clones is absent; for the studies checked, an unresolved V gene accounts for under half, and the remainder has no known explanation. A total of 95,000 to 150,000 clones appear in this sample, around 75% of them only once. The ten most abundant clones make up around 3% of the sample. What was sequenced was PBMCs. These receptors all stem from a woman aged 50 to 60 in good health and CMV-seronegative.

This chain connects TRBV27 to TRBJ2-2, with 8 bases that match TRBD2. CDR1 and CDR2 (germline): MNHEY, SMNVEV (reference sequence). The CDR3 totals 16 residues. V was pared by 7 bases and J by 6 bases, with 13 bases of the junction left unmatched. The CDR3 region has the DNA TGTGCCAGCAATCCCCTGGGAGCGGGAGAAGCCGGGGAGCTGTTTTTT. This translates into CASNPLGAGEAGELFF.

Only a few counts were recorded for this clone. This chain uses TRBV6-5 with TRBJ2-5; TRBD1 agrees at 8 bases. Looked up from germline, CDR1 is MNHEY and CDR2 is SVGAGI. This CDR3 has 13 residues. V was clipped by 6 bases and J by 5 bases; unmatched bases: 5. In DNA, the CDR3 is TGTGCCAGCAGCGGACAGGGAAGGGAGACCCAGTACTTC. It yields the protein CASSGQGRETQYF.

The chain combines TRBV27 with TRBJ2-7, with TRBD1 matching over 8 bases. Germline loops: CDR1 MNHEY, CDR2 SMNVEV (reference sequence). V lost 6 bases to trimming and J lost 5 bases; unmatched junction nucleotides: 15. The CDR3 has 16 amino acids. The CDR3 DNA reads TGTGCCAGCAGGTTGGGGACCGGGACAGGTAGCCACGAGCAGTACTTC. The encoded protein is CASRLGTGTGSHEQYF.

The rearrangement uses TRBV30 and TRBJ2-7; a weak D match, TRBD1 (6 bases). The CDR3 sequence is 14 residues long. CDR1 and CDR2 (germline): GTSNPN, SVGIG (reference sequence). Trimming pared 0 bases from V and 4 bases from J, leaving 13 bases between. CDR3 coding DNA: TGTGCCTGGAGTGTAGGACAGTTAATGTACGAGCAGTACTTC. Its protein is CAWSVGQLMYEQYF. Using reference TRBV30 and TRBJ2-7 for the parts outside the CDR3, the full variable domain is SQTIHQWPATLVQPVGSPLSLECTVEGTSNPNLYWYRQAAGRGLQLLFYSVGIGQISSEVPQNLSASRPQDRQFILSSKKLLLSDSGFYLCAWSVGQLMYEQYFGPGTRLTVT.

This chain joins TRBV7-9 and TRBJ2-5; weak D call: TRBD2 (7 bases). The J call may be faulty, since TRBJ2-7 better matches the DNA end. This CDR3 region has 16 residues. CDR1 SEHNR and CDR2 FQNEAQ come from the germline V gene (reference sequence). CDR3 DNA: TGTGCCAGCAGCCCAGGTTTGGGGGAGGGGGTATACGAGCAGTACTTC. Amino acid sequence: CASSPGLGEGVYEQYF.

In the case of this clone: The same CDR3 arises from other DNA sequences in this sample as well. This sequence joins TRBV7-9 and TRBJ2-2; TRBD2 aligns across 10 bases. Germline V gives CDR1 SEHNR, CDR2 FQNEAQ (reference sequence). The J segment lost 0 bases and the V segment lost 1 base, leaving 2 bases of the junction unmatched. The CDR3 is 17 amino acids. For the CDR3, the DNA is TGTGCCAGCAGCTTAGGTCTAGCGGGAGCGAACACCGGGGAGCTGTTTTTT. This sequence encodes CASSLGLAGANTGELFF. The whole variable domain, filled in from reference TRBV7-9 and TRBJ2-2, reads DTGVSQNPRHKITKRGQNVTFRCDPISEHNRLYWYRQTLGQGPEFLTYFQNEAQLEKSRLLSDRFSAERPKGSFSTLEIQRTEQGDSAMYLCASSLGLAGANTGELFFGEGSRLTVL.

The rearrangement links TRBV30 to TRBJ2-1; D not resolved. The CDR3 runs to 14 residues. The V gene's germline CDR1 is GTSNPN and CDR2 SVGIG (reference sequence). The ends were cut back, 5 bases at V and 8 bases at J, with 19 bases in the middle. The CDR3 sequence is CAWGIGQVFDEQFF. The CDR3 DNA sequence: TGTGCCTGGGGAATTGGGCAGGTGTTCGATGAGCAGTTCTTC. The full variable domain, its missing parts supplied by reference TRBV30 and TRBJ2-1, is SQTIHQWPATLVQPVGSPLSLECTVEGTSNPNLYWYRQAAGRGLQLLFYSVGIGQISSEVPQNLSASRPQDRQFILSSKKLLLSDSGFYLCAWGIGQVFDEQFFGPGTRLTVL.

V usage is TRBV5-4 and J usage is TRBJ2-7, with D maybe TRBD1 (5 bases). V was clipped by 5 bases and J by 6 bases, with 21 bases between them. The V gene's germline CDR1 is SGHNT and CDR2 YYREEE (reference sequence). This CDR3 contains 15 residues. The CDR3 spells CASSSWINQRGEQYF. CDR3 nucleotide sequence: TGTGCCAGCAGTTCCTGGATTAACCAAAGGGGCGAGCAGTACTTC. The complete variable domain, with remaining parts taken from reference TRBV5-4 and TRBJ2-7, reads ETGVTQSPTHLIKTRGQQVTLRCSSQSGHNTVSWYQQALGQGPQFIFQYYREEENGRGNFPPRFSGLQFPNYSSELNVNALELDDSALYLCASSSWINQRGEQYFGPGTRLTVT.